This TCR beta chain is from a study of chemoradiotherapy in HPV16-positive cancers. On the study more broadly: Functional T-cell assays on a couple of HPV16-positive patients' cells defined candidate HPV-specific clones and common TCR motifs. Study-level points and caveats: Only a couple of HPV16-positive patients supplied the functional HPV-specificity definition. Better recurrence-free survival went with HPV-responsive T-cell expansion in HPV16-positive patients. Non-HPV-specific T cells did not expand in tumors during treatment, whereas candidate HPV-specific clones and E7-related motifs did.

Concerning this clone itself: Its target is unknown.

Sequenced by immunoSEQ multiplex PCR; TCRdb stores in-frame clones only, minus some. The top ten hold roughly 20% of the sample, which has tens of thousands of clones, around 94% seen once. The CDR3 is made up of 14 amino acids. Germline V gene lookup returns CDR1 GTSNPN and CDR2 SVGIG (reference sequence). V lost 0 bases and J 3 bases, leaving 9 bases between the germline ends. The chain links TRBV30 to TRBJ2-4; D may be TRBD2 (5 bases). The sequencing here drew on blood, taken from a patient who underwent chemoradiotherapy. The clonotype comes from a human donor with HPV-associated anogenital cancer. CDR3 sequence reads: CAWSVHGIKNIQYF. In DNA, the CDR3 is TGTGCCTGGAGTGTTCACGGGATCAAAAACATTCAGTACTTC.